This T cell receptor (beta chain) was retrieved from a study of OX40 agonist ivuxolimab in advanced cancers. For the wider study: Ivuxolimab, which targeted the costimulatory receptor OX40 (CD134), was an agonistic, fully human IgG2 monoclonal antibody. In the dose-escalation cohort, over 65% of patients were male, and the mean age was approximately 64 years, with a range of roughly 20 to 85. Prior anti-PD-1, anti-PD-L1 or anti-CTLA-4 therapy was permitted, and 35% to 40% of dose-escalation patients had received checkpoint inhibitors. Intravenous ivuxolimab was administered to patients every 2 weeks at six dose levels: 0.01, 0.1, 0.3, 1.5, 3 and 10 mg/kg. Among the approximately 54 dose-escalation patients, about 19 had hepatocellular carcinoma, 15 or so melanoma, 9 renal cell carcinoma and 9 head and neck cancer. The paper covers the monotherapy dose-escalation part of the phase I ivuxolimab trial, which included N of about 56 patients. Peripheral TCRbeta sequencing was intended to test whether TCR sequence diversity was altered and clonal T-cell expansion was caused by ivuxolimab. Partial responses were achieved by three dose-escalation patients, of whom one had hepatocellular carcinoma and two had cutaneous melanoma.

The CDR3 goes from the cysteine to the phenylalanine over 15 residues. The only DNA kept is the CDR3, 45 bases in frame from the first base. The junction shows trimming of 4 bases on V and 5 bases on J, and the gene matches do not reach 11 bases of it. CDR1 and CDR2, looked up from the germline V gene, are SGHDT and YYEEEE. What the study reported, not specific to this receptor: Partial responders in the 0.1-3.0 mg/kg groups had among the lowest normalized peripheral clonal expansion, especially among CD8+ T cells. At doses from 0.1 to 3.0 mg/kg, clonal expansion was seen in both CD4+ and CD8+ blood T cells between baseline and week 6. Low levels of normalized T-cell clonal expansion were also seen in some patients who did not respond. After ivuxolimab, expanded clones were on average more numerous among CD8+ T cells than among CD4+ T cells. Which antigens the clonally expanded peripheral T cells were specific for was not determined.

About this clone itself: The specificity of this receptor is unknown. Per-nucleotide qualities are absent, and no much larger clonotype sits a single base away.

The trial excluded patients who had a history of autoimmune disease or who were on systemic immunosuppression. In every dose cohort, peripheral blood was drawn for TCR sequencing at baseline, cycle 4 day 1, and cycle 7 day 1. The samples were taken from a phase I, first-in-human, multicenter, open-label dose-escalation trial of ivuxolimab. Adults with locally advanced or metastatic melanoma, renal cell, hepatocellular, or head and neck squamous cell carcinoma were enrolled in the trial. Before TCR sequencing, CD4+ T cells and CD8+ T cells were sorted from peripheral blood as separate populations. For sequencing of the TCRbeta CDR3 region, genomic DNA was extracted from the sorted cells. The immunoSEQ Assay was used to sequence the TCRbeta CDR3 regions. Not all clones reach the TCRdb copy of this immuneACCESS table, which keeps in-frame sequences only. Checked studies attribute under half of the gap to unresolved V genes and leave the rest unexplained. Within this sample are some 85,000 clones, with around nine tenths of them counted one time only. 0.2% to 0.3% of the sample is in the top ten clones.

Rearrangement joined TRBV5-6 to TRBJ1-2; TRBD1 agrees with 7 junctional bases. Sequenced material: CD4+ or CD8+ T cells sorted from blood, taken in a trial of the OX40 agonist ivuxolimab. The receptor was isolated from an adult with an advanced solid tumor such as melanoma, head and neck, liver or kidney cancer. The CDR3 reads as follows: CASSRRDSQLYGYTF. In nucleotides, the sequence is TGTGCCAGCAGCCGACGGGACAGCCAACTATATGGCTACACCTTC.